This TCR beta chain was captured in a study of blood T cell repertoires in COVID-19. Study-level information: Sources were T cells, B-cell-depleted T cells, or PBMCs; the material itself was cDNA or gDNA.

The study drew participants aged about 18 to 89 years from approximately 23 US areas. During the 2 weeks before they entered the study, exposed participants had met someone with a PCR-confirmed or clinician-diagnosed COVID-19 case. TCRdb's table, derived via immunoSEQ multiplex PCR, lists solely in-frame clones and lacks some. The sample lists 50,000 to 70,000 clones; around 65% were seen once. In the case of this clone: Additional DNA sequences in this sample encode the identical CDR3.

The CDR3 consists of 13 residues. The V gene end was trimmed by 2 bases and the J gene end by 7 bases; junction bases not matched to a gene: 2. The germline CDR1 and CDR2 sequences are KGHSH and LQKENI. Sequenced input: PBMCs or T cells enriched from blood (not recorded which). The sequence derives from a woman aged 55-69 years who had been exposed to COVID-19. The V call is TRBV18, the J call TRBJ1-5; 7 bases fit TRBD1. CDR3 sequence reads: CASSPDRAQPQHF. As DNA, the CDR3 is TGTGCCAGCTCACCAGACAGGGCGCAGCCCCAGCATTTT.